This TCR beta chain came from a study of response to subunit inactivated influenza vaccine. Overall study results and limits: After each seasonal influenza vaccination, few new T cells are recruited, the authors suggested.

TCRdb ran MiXCR on the RT-PCR reads and lists one entry per CDR3 protein. The profile shows more than 700,000 distinct CDR3 sequences, 21% of them singletons. The ends lost 0 bases at V and 6 bases at J; junction bases unmatched: 6. Germline values: CDR1 LGHNA, CDR2 YSLEER. The CDR3 runs to 17 residues. This clonotype was counted only a few times. Its antigen is unidentified. The clonotype originates from a man aged 45-65 years who received an inactivated influenza vaccine. The genes are TRBV4-3 and TRBJ2-2; 11 nucleotides match TRBD2. Sample: PBMCs from blood, taken less than 6 days after vaccination. The CDR3 DNA follows: TGCGCCAGCAGCCAAGATAGCGGGGGGGCCTTCGCCGGGGAGCTGTTTTTT. This translates into CASSQDSGGAFAGELFF.